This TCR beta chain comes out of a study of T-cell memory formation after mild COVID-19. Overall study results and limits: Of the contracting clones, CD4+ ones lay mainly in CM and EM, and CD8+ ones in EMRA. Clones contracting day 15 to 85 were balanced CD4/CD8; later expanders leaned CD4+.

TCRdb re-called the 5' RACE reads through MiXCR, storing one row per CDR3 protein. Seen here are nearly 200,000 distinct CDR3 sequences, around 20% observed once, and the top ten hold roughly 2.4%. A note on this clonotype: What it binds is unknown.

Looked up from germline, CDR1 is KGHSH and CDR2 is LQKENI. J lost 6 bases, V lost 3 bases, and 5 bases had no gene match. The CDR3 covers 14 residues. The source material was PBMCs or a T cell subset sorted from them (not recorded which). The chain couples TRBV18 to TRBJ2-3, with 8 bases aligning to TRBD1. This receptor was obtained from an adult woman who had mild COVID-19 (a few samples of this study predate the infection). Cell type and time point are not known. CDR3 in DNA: TGTGCCAGCTCACCCAGGGGGCTGGCGGATACGCAGTATTTT. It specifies CASSPRGLADTQYF.